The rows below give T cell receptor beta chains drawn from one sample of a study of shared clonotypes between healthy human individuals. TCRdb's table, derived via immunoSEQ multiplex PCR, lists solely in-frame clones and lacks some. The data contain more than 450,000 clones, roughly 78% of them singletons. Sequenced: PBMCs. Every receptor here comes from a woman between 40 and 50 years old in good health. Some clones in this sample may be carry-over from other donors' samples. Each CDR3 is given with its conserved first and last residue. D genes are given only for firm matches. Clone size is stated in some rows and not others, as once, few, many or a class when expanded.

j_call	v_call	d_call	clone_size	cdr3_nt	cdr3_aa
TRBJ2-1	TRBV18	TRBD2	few	TGTGCCAGCTCGCCACAAACGGGACTAGCGGGAGTCCATGAGCAGTTCTTC	CASSPQTGLAGVHEQFF
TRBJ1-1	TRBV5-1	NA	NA	TGCGCCAGCAGCTTGGGAGCGAACACTGAAGCTTTCTTT	CASSLGANTEAFF
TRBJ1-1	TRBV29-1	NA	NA	TGCAGCGTTGAACGGGGGCCGAGGGGCACTGAAGCTTTCTTT	CSVERGPRGTEAFF
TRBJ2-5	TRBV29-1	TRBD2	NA	TGCAGCGCTTCTAGCGGGAGGGCCGCGGAGACCCAGTACTTC	CSASSGRAAETQYF
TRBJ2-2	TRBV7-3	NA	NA	TGTGCCAGCAGCTTTCCCTCCGGGGAGCTGTTTTTT	CASSFPSGELFF
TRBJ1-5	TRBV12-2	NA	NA	TGTGCAAGTCGCTTATTCCCCGGGGGGGGCCCGTATAGCAATCAGCCCCAGCATTTT	CASRLFPGGGPYSNQPQHF
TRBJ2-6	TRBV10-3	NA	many	TGTGCCAGCAGTGAATTGGACTTCTCTGGGGCCAACGTCCTGACTTTC	CASSELDFSGANVLTF
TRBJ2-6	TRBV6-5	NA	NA	TGTGCCAGCACTCGGTCGGGCTCTGGGGCCAACGTCCTGACTTTC	CASTRSGSGANVLTF
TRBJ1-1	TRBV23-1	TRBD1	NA	TGCGCCAGCGACCGCGGGGGACAGGGGGGGATTAAGAACACTGAAGCTTTCTTT	CASDRGGQGGIKNTEAFF
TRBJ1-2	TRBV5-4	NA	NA	TGTGCCAGCAGCTTGGAGAGTCAGGTCTATGGCTACACCTTC	CASSLESQVYGYTF
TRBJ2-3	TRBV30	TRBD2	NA	TGTGCCTACACTCGGGGGGGGGATACGCAGTATTTT	CAYTRGGDTQYF
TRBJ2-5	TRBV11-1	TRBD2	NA	TGTGCCAGCAGCTTAGGGGTAGCGGGAGGTGGACGAGAGACCCAGTACTTC	CASSLGVAGGGRETQYF
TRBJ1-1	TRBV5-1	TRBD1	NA	TGCGCCAGCAGCTGGGGGGACAGGAACACTGAAGCTTTCTTT	CASSWGDRNTEAFF
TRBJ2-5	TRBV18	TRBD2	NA	TGTGCCAGCTCAACCAGCCGGGAGGCGCGGGAGACCCAGTACTTC	CASSTSREARETQYF
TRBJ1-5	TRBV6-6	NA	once	TGTGCCAGCATCCGCCACGAGGGCCAGCCCCAGCATTTT	CASIRHEGQPQHF
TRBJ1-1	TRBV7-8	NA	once	TGTGCCAGCAGCTTAGGTACAGGTAGGGACACTGAAGCCTTCTTT	CASSLGTGRDTEAFF
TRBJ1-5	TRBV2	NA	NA	TGTGCCAGCAGTGAAGACAGGAATCAGCCCCAGCATTTT	CASSEDRNQPQHF
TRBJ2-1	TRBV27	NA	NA	TGTGCCAGCAGCCCCAGGGGCTTCAATGAGCAGTTCTTC	CASSPRGFNEQFF
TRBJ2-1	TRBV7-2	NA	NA	TGTGCCAGCAGCTTAGCGGGGGGTACTTACAATGAGCAGTTCTTC	CASSLAGGTYNEQFF
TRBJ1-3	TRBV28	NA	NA	TGTGCCAGCAGTCCGGCGGGGAGCTCTGGAAACACCATATATTTT	CASSPAGSSGNTIYF
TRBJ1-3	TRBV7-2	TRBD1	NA	TGTGCCAGCAGCCCGACAGGGGCAGCTGGAAACACCATATATTTT	CASSPTGAAGNTIYF
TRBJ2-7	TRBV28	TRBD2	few	TGTGCCAGCAGTCGCGGGACTAGCGGGAGGTACGAGCAGTACTTC	CASSRGTSGRYEQYF
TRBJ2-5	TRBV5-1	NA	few	TGCGCCAGCAAAACGGAAGAGACCCAGTACTTC	CASKTEETQYF
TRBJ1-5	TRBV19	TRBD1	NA	TGTGCCAGTAGTATAGCCGACAGGGTGGCGAATCAGCCCCAGCATTTT	CASSIADRVANQPQHF
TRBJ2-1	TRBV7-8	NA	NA	TGTGCCAGCAGCTTAGCGGTACTTCTCGGCGATGAGCAGTTCTTC	CASSLAVLLGDEQFF
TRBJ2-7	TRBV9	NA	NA	TGTGCCAGCAGCCCCCGGGGGGACAGTTTCTCCTACGAGCAGTACTTC	CASSPRGDSFSYEQYF
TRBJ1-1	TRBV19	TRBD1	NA	TGTGCCAGTAGTATAGGAGGGACAGTCACTGAAGCTTTCTTT	CASSIGGTVTEAFF
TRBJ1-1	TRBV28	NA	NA	TGTGCCAGCAGTTTGAGCAGGGTCGGAGCTTTCTTT	CASSLSRVGAFF
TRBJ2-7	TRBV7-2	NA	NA	TGTGCCAGCAGCCAGGTGGGATACGAGCAGTACTTC	CASSQVGYEQYF
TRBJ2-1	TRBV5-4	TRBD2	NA	TGTGCCAGCAGCTTGTGGGGACTAGGCTCCTACAATGAGCAGTTCTTC	CASSLWGLGSYNEQFF
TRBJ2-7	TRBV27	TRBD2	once	TGTGCCAGCAGTGTGGCTAGCGGGATGTACGAGCAGTACTTC	CASSVASGMYEQYF
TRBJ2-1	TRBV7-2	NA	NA	TGTGCCAGCAGCTCCTACGCAGCCATGAGCTCCTACAATGAGCAGTTCTTC	CASSSYAAMSSYNEQFF
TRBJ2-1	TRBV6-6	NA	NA	TGTGCCAGCAGTTACGGGCCGCAGGGCAGGGGTGAGCAGTTCTTC	CASSYGPQGRGEQFF
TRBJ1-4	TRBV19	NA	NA	TGTGCCAGTAACCCCGGGCTAGATGAAAAACTGTTTTTT	CASNPGLDEKLFF
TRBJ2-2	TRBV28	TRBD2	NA	TGTGCCAGCAGTTTAGGCGGGAGGGTTGGCACCGGGGAGCTGTTTTTT	CASSLGGRVGTGELFF
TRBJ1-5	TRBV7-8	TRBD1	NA	TGTGCCAGCAGCCTCCTAGGGGGAGGGGGCTTGGATCAGCCCCAGCATTTT	CASSLLGGGGLDQPQHF
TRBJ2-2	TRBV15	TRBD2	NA	TGTGCCACCAGCAGCGCCACCCTAGCGGGAGGGTCGAACACCGGGGAGCTGTTTTTT	CATSSATLAGGSNTGELFF